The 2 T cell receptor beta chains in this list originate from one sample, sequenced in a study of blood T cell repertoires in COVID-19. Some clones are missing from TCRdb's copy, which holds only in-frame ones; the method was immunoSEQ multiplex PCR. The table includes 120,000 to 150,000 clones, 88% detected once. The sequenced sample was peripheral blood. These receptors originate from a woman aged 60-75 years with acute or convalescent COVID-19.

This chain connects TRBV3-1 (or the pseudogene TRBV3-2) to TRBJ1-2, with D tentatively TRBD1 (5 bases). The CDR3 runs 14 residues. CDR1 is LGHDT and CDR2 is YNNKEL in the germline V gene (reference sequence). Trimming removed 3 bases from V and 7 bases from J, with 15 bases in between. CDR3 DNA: TGTGCCAGCAGCCATACGACTGGGGGGGGTGGCTACACCTTC. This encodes CASSHTTGGGGYTF.

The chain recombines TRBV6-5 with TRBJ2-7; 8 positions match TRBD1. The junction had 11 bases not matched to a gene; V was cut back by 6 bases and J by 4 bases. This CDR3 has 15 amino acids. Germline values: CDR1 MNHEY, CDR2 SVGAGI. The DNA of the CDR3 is TGTGCCAGCAGCCTCCGCTACAGGGGGTTTTACGAGCAGTACTTC. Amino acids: CASSLRYRGFYEQYF.